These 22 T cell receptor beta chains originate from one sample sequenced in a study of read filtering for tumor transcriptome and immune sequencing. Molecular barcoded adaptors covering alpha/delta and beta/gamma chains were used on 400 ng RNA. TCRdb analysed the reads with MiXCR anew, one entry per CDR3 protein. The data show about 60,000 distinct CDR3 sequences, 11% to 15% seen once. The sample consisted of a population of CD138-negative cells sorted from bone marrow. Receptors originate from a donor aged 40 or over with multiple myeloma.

CDR3 sequence reads: CASSSSVRGMNNEQFF. The DNA for the CDR3 is TGTGCCAGCAGCTCATCAGTCAGGGGGATGAACAATGAGCAGTTCTTC. J is TRBJ2-1 and V is TRBV11-2, with 7 bases matching TRBD1. Germline V CDR1 and CDR2: SGHAT, FQNNGV. J lost 5 bases, V lost 4 bases, and 11 bases had no gene match. This CDR3 comprises 16 residues.

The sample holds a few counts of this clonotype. CDR3 residues: CASHDGSGQLFF. The CDR3, as DNA: TGTGCCAGCCATGATGGATCAGGCCAGCTGTTTTTT. The chain uses TRBV2 and TRBJ1-4; D gene uncertain. CDR1 and CDR2 from the germline V gene are SNHLY and FYNNEI. The CDR3 covers 12 residues. V lost 8 bases and J lost 14, with 18 bases in between.

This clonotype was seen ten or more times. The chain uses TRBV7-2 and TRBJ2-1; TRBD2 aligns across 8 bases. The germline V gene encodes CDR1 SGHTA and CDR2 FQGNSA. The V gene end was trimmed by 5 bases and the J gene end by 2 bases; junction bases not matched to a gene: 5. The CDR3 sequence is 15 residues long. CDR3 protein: CASSLGLVTYNEQFF. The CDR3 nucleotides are TGTGCCAGCAGCCTGGGACTAGTGACCTACAATGAGCAGTTCTTC.

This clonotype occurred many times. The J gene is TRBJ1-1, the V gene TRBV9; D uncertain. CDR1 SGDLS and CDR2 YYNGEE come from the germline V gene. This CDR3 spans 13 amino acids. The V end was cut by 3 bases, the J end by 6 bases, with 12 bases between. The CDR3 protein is CASSEHNRAEAFF. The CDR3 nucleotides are TGTGCCAGCAGCGAACACAACCGGGCTGAAGCTTTCTTT.

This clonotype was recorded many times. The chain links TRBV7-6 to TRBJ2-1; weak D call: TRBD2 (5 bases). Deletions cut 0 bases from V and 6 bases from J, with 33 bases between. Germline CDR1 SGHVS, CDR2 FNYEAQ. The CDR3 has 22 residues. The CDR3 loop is CASSLAPRFPLTMGWSTNEQFF. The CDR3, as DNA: TGTGCCAGCAGCTTAGCCCCTAGGTTTCCCCTGACTATGGGGTGGAGCACCAATGAGCAGTTCTTC. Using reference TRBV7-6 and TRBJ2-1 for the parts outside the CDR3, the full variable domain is GAGVSQSPRYKVTKRGQDVALRCDPISGHVSLYWYRQALGQGPEFLTYFNYEAQQDKSGLPNDRFSAERPEGSISTLTIQRTEQRDSAMYRCASSLAPRFPLTMGWSTNEQFFGPGTRLTVL.

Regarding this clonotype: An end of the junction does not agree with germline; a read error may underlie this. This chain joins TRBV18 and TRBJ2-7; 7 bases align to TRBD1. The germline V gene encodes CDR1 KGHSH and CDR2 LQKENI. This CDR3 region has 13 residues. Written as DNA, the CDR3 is TGTGCCAGCTCACCGGGACAGACCTACGAGCAGGACTTC. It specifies CASSPGQTYEQDF.

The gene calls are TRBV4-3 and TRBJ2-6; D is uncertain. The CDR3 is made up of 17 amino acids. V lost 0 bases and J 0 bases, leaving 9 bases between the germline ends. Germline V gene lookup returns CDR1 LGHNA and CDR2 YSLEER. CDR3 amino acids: CASSQDSPSSGANVLTF. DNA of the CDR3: TGCGCCAGCAGCCAAGACAGCCCGAGCTCTGGGGCCAACGTCCTGACTTTC.

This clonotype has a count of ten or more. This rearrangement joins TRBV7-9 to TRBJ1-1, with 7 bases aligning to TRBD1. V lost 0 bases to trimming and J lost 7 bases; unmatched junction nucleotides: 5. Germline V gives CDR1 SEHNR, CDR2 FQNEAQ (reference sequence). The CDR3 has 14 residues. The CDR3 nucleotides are TGTGCCAGCAGCTTAGCGGTCCGGGACAGTGAAGCTTTCTTT. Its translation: CASSLAVRDSEAFF.

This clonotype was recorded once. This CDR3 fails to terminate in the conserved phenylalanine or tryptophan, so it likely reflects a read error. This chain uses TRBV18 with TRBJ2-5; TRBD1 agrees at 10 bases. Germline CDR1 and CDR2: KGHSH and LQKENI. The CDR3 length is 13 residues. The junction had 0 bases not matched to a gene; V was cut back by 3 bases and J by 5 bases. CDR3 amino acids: CASSPGQGETQYY. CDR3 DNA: TGTGCCAGCTCACCGGGACAGGGGGAGACCCAGTACTAC.

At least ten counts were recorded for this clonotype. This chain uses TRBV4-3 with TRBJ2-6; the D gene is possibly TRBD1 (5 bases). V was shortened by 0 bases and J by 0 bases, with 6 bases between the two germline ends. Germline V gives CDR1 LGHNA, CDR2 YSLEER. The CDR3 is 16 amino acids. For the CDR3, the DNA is TGCGCCAGCAGCCAAGAGGGGCTCTCTGGGGCCAACGTCCTGACTTTC. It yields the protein CASSQEGLSGANVLTF.

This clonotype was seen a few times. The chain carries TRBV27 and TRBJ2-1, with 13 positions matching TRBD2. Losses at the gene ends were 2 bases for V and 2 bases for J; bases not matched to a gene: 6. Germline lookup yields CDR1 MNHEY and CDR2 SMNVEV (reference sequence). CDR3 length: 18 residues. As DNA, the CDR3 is TGTGCCAGCAGTTTACCCTGGACTAGCGGGAGAACCTACAATGAGCAGTTCTTC. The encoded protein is CASSLPWTSGRTYNEQFF.

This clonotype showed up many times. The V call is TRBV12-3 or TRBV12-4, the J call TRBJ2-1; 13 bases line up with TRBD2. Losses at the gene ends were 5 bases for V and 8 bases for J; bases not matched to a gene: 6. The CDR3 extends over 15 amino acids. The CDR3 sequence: CASSQRTSGRDEQFF. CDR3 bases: TGTGCCAGCAGTCAGAGGACTAGCGGGAGAGATGAGCAGTTCTTC.

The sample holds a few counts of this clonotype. The CDR3 spells CAISDQTGLRGYGYTF. Written as DNA, the CDR3 is TGTGCCATCAGTGACCAGACAGGTCTTCGGGGGTATGGCTACACCTTC. The V and J genes are TRBV10-3 and TRBJ1-2, with D possibly being TRBD1 (6 bases). The CDR3 has 16 residues. The V gene lost 3 bases and the J gene lost 5 bases, with 19 bases spanning the gap. CDR1 ENHRY and CDR2 SYGVKD come from the germline V gene.

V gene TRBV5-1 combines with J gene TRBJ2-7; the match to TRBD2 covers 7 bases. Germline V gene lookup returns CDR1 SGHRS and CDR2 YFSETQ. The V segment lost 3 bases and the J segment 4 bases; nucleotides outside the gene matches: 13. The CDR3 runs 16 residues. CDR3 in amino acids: CASSSNGGGRGYEQYF. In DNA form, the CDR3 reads TGCGCCAGCAGCTCCAACGGCGGGGGAAGAGGGTACGAGCAGTACTTC.

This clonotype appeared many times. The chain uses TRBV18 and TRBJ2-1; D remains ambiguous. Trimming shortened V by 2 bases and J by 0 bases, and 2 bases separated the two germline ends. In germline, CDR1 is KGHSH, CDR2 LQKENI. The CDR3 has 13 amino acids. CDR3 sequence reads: CASSPISYNEQFF. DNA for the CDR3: TGTGCCAGCTCACCAATCTCCTACAATGAGCAGTTCTTC.

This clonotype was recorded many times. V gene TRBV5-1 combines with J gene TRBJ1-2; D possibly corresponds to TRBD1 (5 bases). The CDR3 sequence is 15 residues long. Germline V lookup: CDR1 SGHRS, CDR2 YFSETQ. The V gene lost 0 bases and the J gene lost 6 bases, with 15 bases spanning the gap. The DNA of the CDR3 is TGCGCCAGCAGCTTGGATATGGGGGGAGGTGATGGCTACACCTTC. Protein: CASSLDMGGGDGYTF.

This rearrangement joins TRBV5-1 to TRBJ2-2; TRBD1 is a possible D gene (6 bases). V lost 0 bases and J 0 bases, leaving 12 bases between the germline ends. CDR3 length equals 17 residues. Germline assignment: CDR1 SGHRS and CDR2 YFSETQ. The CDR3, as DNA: TGCGCCAGCAGCTTGGGACAGGCGGGCGCGAACACCGGGGAGCTGTTTTTT. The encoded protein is CASSLGQAGANTGELFF.

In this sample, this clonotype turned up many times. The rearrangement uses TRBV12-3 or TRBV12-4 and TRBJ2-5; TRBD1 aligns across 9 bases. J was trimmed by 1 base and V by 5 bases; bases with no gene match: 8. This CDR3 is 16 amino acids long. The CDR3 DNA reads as TGTGCCAGCAGTCCAGGGACAGGGAAGGTCCAAGAGACCCAGTACTTC. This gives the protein CASSPGTGKVQETQYF.

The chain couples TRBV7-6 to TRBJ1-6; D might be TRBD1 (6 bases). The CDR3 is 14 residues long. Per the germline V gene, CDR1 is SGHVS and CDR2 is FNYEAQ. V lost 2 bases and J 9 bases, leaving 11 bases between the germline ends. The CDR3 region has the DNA TGTGCCAGCAGCTTAAGGGGGGAGACTTCACCCCTCCACTTT. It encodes CASSLRGETSPLHF.

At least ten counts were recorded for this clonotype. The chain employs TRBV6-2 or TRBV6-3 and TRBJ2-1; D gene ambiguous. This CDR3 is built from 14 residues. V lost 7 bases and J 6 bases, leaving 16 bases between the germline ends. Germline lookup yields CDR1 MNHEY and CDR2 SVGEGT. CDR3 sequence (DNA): TGTGCCAGCACGCACGACCCCCGTCGCAATGAGCAGTTCTTC. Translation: CASTHDPRRNEQFF.

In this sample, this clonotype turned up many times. The CDR3 sequence is CAWRQGRSTDTQYF. The CDR3 DNA follows: TGTGCCTGGAGACAGGGGCGTAGCACAGATACGCAGTATTTT. V and J are TRBV30 and TRBJ2-3, with 7 bases aligning to TRBD1. Trimming cost V 3 bases and J 0 bases; bases outside gene matches: 3. This CDR3 contains 14 residues. Germline V lookup: CDR1 GTSNPN, CDR2 SVGIG (reference sequence).

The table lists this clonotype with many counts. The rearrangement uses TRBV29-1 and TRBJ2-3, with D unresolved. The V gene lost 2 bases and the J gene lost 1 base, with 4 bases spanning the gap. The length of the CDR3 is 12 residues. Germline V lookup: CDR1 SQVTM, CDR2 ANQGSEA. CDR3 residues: CSVEPRTDTQYF. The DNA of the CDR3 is TGCAGCGTTGAACCCCGCACAGATACGCAGTATTTT.